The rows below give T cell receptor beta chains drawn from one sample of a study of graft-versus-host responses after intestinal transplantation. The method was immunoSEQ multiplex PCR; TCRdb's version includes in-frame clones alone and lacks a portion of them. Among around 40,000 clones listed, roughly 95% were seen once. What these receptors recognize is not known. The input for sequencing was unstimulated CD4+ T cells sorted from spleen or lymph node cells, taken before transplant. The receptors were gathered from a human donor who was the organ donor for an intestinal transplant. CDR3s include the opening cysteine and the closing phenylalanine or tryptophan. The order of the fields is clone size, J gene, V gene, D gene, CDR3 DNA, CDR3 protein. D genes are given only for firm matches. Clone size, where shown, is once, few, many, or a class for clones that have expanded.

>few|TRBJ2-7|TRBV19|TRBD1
TGTGCCAGTAGTATAGCCCCCGACAGGGCCGAGCAGTACTTC
CASSIAPDRAEQYF
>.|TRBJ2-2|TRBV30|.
TGTGCCTGGAGCGGTAGGGGGTCGGGCACCGGGGAGCTGTTTTTT
CAWSGRGSGTGELFF
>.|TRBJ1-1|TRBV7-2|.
TGTGCCAGCAGCTTAGCCCCAGGAATGAACACTGAAGCTTTCTTT
CASSLAPGMNTEAFF
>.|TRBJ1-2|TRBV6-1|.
TGTGCCAGCTTAGCAGGCCCCGCGGTCTATGGCTACACCTTC
CASLAGPAVYGYTF
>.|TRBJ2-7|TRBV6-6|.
TGTGCCAGCAGTTACAGGGGGAGTTACGAGCAGTACTTC
CASSYRGSYEQYF
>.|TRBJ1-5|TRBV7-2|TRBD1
TGTGCCAGCAGCGGAGGGACAGGGGGTCCCGATACGCAGCATTTT
CASSGGTGGPDTQHF
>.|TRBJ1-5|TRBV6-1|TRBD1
TGTGCCAGCAGTGAAGGGACAGGTTGGGGTAGCAATCAGCCCCAGCATTTT
CASSEGTGWGSNQPQHF
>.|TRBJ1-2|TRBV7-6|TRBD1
TGTGCCAGCAGCCCCTATACCGCACAGGGGGCAAATGGCTACACCTTC
CASSPYTAQGANGYTF
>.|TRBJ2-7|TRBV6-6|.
TGTGCCAGCAGTTACGGGCGGCCCTCCTACGAGCAGTACTTC
CASSYGRPSYEQYF
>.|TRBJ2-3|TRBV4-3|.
TGCGCCAGCAGCCAAGGGAACCGAGATACGCAGTATTTT
CASSQGNRDTQYF
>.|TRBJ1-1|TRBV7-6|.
TGTGCCAGCAGCTTAGGGCTACAGCCTGGGGTAACTGAAGCTTTCTTT
CASSLGLQPGVTEAFF
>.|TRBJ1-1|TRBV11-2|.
TGTGCCAGCAGCTTAGCAGGGGTAAAGACTGAAGCTTTCTTT
CASSLAGVKTEAFF
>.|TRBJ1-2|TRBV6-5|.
TGTGCCAGCAGTTACGACAGGTCTTTCTATGGCTACACCTTC
CASSYDRSFYGYTF
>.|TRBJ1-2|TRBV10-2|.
TGCGCCAGCAGTGAGGACAACTATGGCTACACCTTC
CASSEDNYGYTF
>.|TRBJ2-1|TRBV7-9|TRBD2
TGTGCCAGCAGCTTAGGACTAGCGGGGGGGGACAATGAGCAGTTCTTC
CASSLGLAGGDNEQFF
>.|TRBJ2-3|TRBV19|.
TGTGCCAGTAAGAGTCGCGGGGGCTGGAGCACAGATACGCAGTATTTT
CASKSRGGWSTDTQYF